This TCR beta chain came from a study of blood T cell repertoires in COVID-19. Study at large: Sites across the United States, Italy and Spain contributed samples from acute and convalescent COVID-19.

Authors' processing steps: Reference gene primer amplification yielded estimated nucleated cell counts. Produced via immunoSEQ multiplex PCR; TCRdb's table is partial and in-frame only. V and J calls and clone size follow that table, whereas D and trimming were derived from the DNA. Here the sample spans 200,000 to 300,000 clones, around 80% being singletons. The CDR3 extends over 15 amino acids. The clonotype comes from a human donor in a cohort sampled during active COVID-19. Source material: peripheral blood. The chain joins TRBV21-1 to TRBJ2-3; TRBD1, as called in the table, went unchecked against the DNA. TRBV21-1 corresponds to a pseudogene. The CDR3: CASSPDRGKADTQYF. The CDR3 DNA follows: TGTGCCAGCAGCCCGGACAGGGGGAAAGCAGATACGCAGTATTTT.